Many counts were recorded for the clone carrying this TCR beta chain. Antigen unknown. Germline V lookup: CDR1 SGHTS, CDR2 YDEGEE. V was cut by 7 bases and J by 8 bases, with 22 bases left in between. The CDR3 runs 16 residues. The data are from a study of early T cells in non-severe SARS-CoV-2 infection. Study at large: The sequenced material was bulk RNA from unsorted whole blood, and its chains were unpaired. Notes on the study in general: Missing private and CD4 specificities, VDJdb matching favored anti-spike CD8 responses.

In the library, individual cDNA molecules carried attached unique molecular identifiers. TCRdb processed the 5' RACE reads anew with MiXCR; each CDR3 protein has one entry. Here the sample spans tens of thousands of distinct CDR3 sequences, less than 4.5% being singletons. The sample comprised whole blood. The V and J genes are TRBV5-8 and TRBJ1-6, with a possible D match to TRBD1 (5 bases). The receptor was isolated from an adult who was a healthcare worker with PCR-confirmed SARS-CoV-2 infection or an uninfected control (not recorded which). This chain's CDR3 is CASLQGSLLGDSPLHF. The CDR3 DNA reads as TGTGCCAGCTTGCAGGGTTCTCTTCTTGGGGATTCACCCCTCCACTTT.